What follows describes a single T cell receptor (beta chain). The antigen remains undetermined. The data derive from a study of T cell clonotyping in hematopoietic cell transplantation. The germline V gene has CDR1 LNHDA and CDR2 SQIVND (reference sequence). The CDR3 runs 13 residues. V dropped 8 bases and J dropped 8 bases, with 15 bases sitting between them. Time point defined: recipient sample about 28 days before transplant, after cytoreduction. This table comes from immunoSEQ multiplex PCR, and its TCRdb copy is limited to in-frame clones, with some not included. The repertoire consists of about 69,000 clones, with around 96% occurring once and the leading ten covering around 1.7%. General observations from the study: Recipient TCR diversity dropped after transplant; expanded clonotypes rose from day 30 to 180.

The TCR sequence derives from a woman in her forties or fifties with acute myeloid leukemia. Some clones in this sample may be carry-over from other donors' samples. The material was peripheral blood mononuclear cells, obtained before stem cell transplant. This chain links TRBV19 with TRBJ1-4; possibly TRBD1 for D (5 bases). The CDR3: CASAGTRGEKLFF. As DNA, the CDR3 is TGTGCCAGTGCCGGGACCCGAGGGGAAAAACTGTTTTTT.